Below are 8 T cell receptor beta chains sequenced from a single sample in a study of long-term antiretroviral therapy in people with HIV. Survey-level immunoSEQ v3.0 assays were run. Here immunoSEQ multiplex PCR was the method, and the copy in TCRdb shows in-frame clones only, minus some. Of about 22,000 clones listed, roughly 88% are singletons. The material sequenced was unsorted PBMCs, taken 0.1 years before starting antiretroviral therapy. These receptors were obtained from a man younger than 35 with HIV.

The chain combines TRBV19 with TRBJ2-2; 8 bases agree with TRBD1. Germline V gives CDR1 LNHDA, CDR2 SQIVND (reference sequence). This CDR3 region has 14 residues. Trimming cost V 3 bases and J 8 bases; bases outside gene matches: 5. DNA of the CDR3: TGTGCCAGTAGTATTATGACAGGGGAGGGGGAGCTGTTTTTT. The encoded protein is CASSIMTGEGELFF.

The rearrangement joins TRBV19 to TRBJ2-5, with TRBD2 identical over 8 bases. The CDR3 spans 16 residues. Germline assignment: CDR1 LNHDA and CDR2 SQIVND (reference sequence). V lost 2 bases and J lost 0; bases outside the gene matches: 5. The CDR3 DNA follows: TGTGCCAGTAGTATACGAGGTAGCGGGAACCAAGAGACCCAGTACTTC. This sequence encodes CASSIRGSGNQETQYF. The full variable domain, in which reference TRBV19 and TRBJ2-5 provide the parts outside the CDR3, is DGGITQSPKYLFRKEGQNVTLSCEQNLNHDAMYWYRQDPGQGLRLIYYSQIVNDFQKGDIAEGYSVSREKKESFPLTVTSAQKNPTAFYLCASSIRGSGNQETQYFGPGTRLLVL.

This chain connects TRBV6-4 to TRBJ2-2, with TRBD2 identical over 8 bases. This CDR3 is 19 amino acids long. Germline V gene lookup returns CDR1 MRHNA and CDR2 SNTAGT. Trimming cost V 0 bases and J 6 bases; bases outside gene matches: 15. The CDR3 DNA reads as TGTGCCAGCAGTGACTCGCGGGGGGCGAGCGGGAGATCCCCCGGGGAGCTGTTTTTT. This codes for CASSDSRGASGRSPGELFF.

This chain's CDR3 is CASSAFPGTALNTEAFF. In nucleotides, the CDR3 is TGTGCCAGCAGCGCATTCCCCGGGACAGCCTTGAACACTGAAGCTTTCTTT. The rearrangement links TRBV9 to TRBJ1-1; 7 bases align to TRBD1. CDR1 and CDR2 from the germline V gene are SGDLS and YYNGEE. CDR3 length: 17 residues. V dropped 3 bases and J dropped 0; count of bases not matched to a gene: 11.

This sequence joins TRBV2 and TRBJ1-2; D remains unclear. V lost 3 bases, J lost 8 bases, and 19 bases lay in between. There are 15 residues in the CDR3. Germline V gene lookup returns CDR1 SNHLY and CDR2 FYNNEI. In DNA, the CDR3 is TGTGCCAGCAGTGAGCAGGTTTCGATGCTTTGGGGCTACACCTTC. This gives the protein CASSEQVSMLWGYTF.

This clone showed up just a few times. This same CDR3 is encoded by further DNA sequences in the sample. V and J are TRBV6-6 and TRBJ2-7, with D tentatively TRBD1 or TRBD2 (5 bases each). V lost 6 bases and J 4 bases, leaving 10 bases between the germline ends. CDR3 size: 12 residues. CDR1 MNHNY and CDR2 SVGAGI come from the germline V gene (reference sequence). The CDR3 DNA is TGTGCCAGCAGCCCTGGGGGATACGAGCAGTACTTC. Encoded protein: CASSPGGYEQYF.

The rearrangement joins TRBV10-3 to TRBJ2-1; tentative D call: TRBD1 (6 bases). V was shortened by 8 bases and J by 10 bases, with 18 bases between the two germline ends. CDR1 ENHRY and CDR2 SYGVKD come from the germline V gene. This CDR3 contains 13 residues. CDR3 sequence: CAIQPKVDREQFF. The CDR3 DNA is TGTGCCATCCAACCTAAGGTCGACAGGGAGCAGTTCTTC.

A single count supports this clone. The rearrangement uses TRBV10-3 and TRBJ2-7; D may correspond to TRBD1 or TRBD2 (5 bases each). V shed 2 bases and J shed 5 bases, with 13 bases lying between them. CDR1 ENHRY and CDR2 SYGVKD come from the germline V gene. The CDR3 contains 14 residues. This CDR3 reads CAISEAREINEQYF. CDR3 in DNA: TGTGCCATCAGTGAGGCCAGGGAGATCAACGAGCAGTACTTC.